This T cell receptor beta chain was documented in a study of blood T cell repertoires in COVID-19. At the level of the study: PBMCs, B-cell-depleted T cells, or T cells were the source of the cDNA or gDNA that made up the material.

V gave up 3 bases and J gave up 2 bases, with 11 bases separating them. The CDR3 has 14 amino acids. Germline loops: CDR1 SGHRS, CDR2 YFSETQ. Libraries were prepared by immunoSEQ multiplex PCR; TCRdb keeps only in-frame clonotypes and omits some of them. Of 200,000 to 250,000 clones listed, approximately 91% are singletons. The source material was peripheral blood. The clonotype originates from a woman aged 55-69 years with acute or convalescent COVID-19. The rearrangement uses TRBV5-1 and TRBJ1-1; perhaps TRBD1 as D (5 bases). CDR3 nucleotide sequence: TGCGCCAGCAGCTGGGACGGGGGTAACACTGAAGCTTTCTTT. Protein: CASSWDGGNTEAFF. Looking up the rest from reference TRBV5-1 and TRBJ1-1 gives the full variable domain: KAGVTQTPRYLIKTRGQQVTLSCSPISGHRSVSWYQQTPGQGLQFLFEYFSETQRNKGNFPGRFSGRQFSNSRSEMNVSTLELGDSALYLCASSWDGGNTEAFFGQGTRLTVV.